Listed below are T cell receptor beta chains from one sample, sequenced in a study of CD8 T cell repertoires and HIV-1 epitope variants. Sequenced by immunoSEQ multiplex PCR; TCRdb stores in-frame clones only, minus some. The table includes around 5,200 clones, 64% detected once. These receptors lack a known antigen. Sequenced material: cultured CD8+ T cells derived from PBMCs. These receptors were obtained from a male donor with HIV. Both conserved end residues are part of each CDR3. D genes are given only for firm matches. Clone size is given for some rows only: seen once, a few or many times, or a class if the clone is expanded.

v_call	j_call	clone_size	d_call	cdr3_aa	cdr3_nt
TRBV5-1	TRBJ2-3	-	-	CASSLGGAASTDTQYF	TGCGCCAGCAGCTTGGGAGGGGCAGCTAGCACAGATACGCAGTATTTT
TRBV6-5	TRBJ2-7	-	-	CASSYGRDYEQYF	TGTGCCAGCAGTTACGGCAGGGACTACGAGCAGTACTTC
TRBV20-1	TRBJ1-1	-	-	CSQKEGTEAFF	TGCAGTCAGAAGGAGGGGACTGAAGCTTTCTTT
TRBV5-1	TRBJ1-4	-	-	CASSLSLGSISTNEKLFF	TGCGCCAGCAGCTTGTCGCTCGGGAGTATATCAACTAATGAAAAACTGTTTTTT
TRBV9	TRBJ2-7	-	-	CASSEDSSYEQYF	TGTGCCAGCAGCGAAGACAGCTCCTACGAGCAGTACTTC
TRBV23-1	TRBJ1-2	-	-	CASSQWRLNYGYTF	TGCGCCAGCAGTCAATGGAGGCTTAACTATGGCTACACCTTC
TRBV13	TRBJ2-1	few	-	CASRASDNSYNEQFF	TGTGCCAGCAGGGCTAGCGATAACTCCTACAATGAGCAGTTCTTC
TRBV15	TRBJ2-1	-	TRBD1	CATSRNRGHEQFF	TGTGCCACCAGCAGGAACAGGGGTCATGAGCAGTTCTTC
TRBV5-5	TRBJ1-2	-	-	CASSVKDNYGYTF	TGTGCCAGCAGCGTGAAGGATAACTATGGCTACACCTTC
TRBV2	TRBJ2-7	-	TRBD1	CASSEGDRGTYEQYF	TGTGCCAGCAGTGAGGGGGACAGGGGAACCTACGAGCAGTACTTC
TRBV6-5	TRBJ1-3	-	TRBD1	CASRDRVLGNTIYF	TGTGCCAGCCGGGACAGGGTCCTCGGAAACACCATATATTTT
TRBV28	TRBJ1-5	few	TRBD1	CASSFPRQGAVGNQPQHF	TGTGCCAGCAGTTTCCCTCGACAGGGGGCTGTAGGGAATCAGCCCCAGCATTTT
TRBV6-5	TRBJ1-2	-	-	CASTLQGGGNGYTF	TGTGCCAGCACTCTCCAAGGGGGGGGCAATGGCTACACCTTC
TRBV9	TRBJ2-7	-	-	CASSVAGLGEQYF	TGTGCCAGCAGCGTAGCGGGGCTAGGCGAGCAGTACTTC
TRBV9	TRBJ2-3	-	-	CASILINPGAYF	TGTGCCAGCATCCTAATTAACCCAGGGGCGTATTTT
TRBV7-8	TRBJ1-1	-	-	CASSLTRTAAGAFF	TGTGCCAGCAGCCTAACCCGGACAGCCGCCGGGGCTTTCTTT
TRBV9	TRBJ1-4	-	TRBD1	CASSENRGFDEKLFF	TGTGCCAGCAGCGAGAACAGGGGGTTCGATGAAAAACTGTTTTTT
TRBV15	TRBJ2-1	-	-	CATSSRLGGALVEQFF	TGTGCCACCAGCAGTCGCCTCGGGGGCGCATTGGTGGAGCAGTTCTTC
TRBV5-4	TRBJ2-3	-	-	CASSSPPDTQYF	TGTGCCAGCAGCTCCCCTCCTGATACGCAGTATTTT
TRBV4-1	TRBJ1-5	few	-	CASSPTPGGNQPQHF	TGCGCCAGCAGCCCCACCCCAGGGGGCAATCAGCCCCAGCATTTT
TRBV19	TRBJ2-6	once	-	CASSSSGANVLTF	TGTGCCAGTAGTTCCAGTGGGGCCAACGTCCTGACTTTC
TRBV30	TRBJ1-1	-	-	CAWSESWTEAFF	TGTGCCTGGAGTGAGAGTTGGACTGAAGCTTTCTTT
TRBV19	TRBJ2-2	-	-	CASSILPGGGRAKTGELFF	TGTGCCAGTAGTATCCTGCCAGGGGGAGGAAGGGCCAAGACCGGGGAGCTGTTTTTT
TRBV2	TRBJ2-7	-	TRBD2	CASSENAAGGRYEQYF	TGTGCCAGCAGTGAAAACGCAGCGGGAGGCAGGTACGAGCAGTACTTC
TRBV19	TRBJ2-7	few	TRBD1	CASSGTGHEQYF	TGTGCCAGTAGTGGGACAGGGCACGAGCAGTACTTC
TRBV4-1	TRBJ2-7	once	TRBD2	CASSQVYGAISGSYEQYF	TGCGCCAGCAGCCAAGTTTATGGTGCGATTAGCGGGAGTTACGAGCAGTACTTC
TRBV13	TRBJ2-3	-	TRBD2	CASSLDSQREAASTQYF	TGTGCCAGCAGCTTAGACTCTCAGCGGGAGGCCGCAAGTACGCAGTATTTT
TRBV5-4	TRBJ1-1	-	TRBD1	CASRVDRGQGEAFF	TGTGCCAGCAGGGTAGACAGGGGGCAAGGTGAAGCTTTCTTT
TRBV7-9	TRBJ2-7	-	TRBD1	CASSPWTGDFLYEQYF	TGTGCCAGCAGCCCGTGGACAGGGGACTTTCTCTACGAGCAGTACTTC
TRBV6-6	TRBJ2-1	few	TRBD1	CASSYRQGEYNEQFF	TGTGCCAGCAGTTACCGACAGGGCGAATACAATGAGCAGTTCTTC
TRBV5-1	TRBJ2-7	-	-	CASSLTVEEQYF	TGCGCCAGCAGCCTGACTGTAGAGGAGCAGTACTTC
TRBV30	TRBJ2-7	-	TRBD1	CAWSTGGYEQYF	TGTGCCTGGAGTACAGGGGGCTACGAGCAGTACTTC
TRBV28	TRBJ2-7	-	TRBD1	CASSLRTGADYEQYF	TGTGCCAGCAGTTTAAGGACAGGGGCGGACTACGAGCAGTACTTC